Listed here are 16 T cell receptor beta chains from one sample, sequenced in a study of monozygotic twins with inflammatory bowel disease. TCRdb reprocessed the 5' RACE reads and keeps a single row for each CDR3 protein, giving no DNA. The listing contains around 410,000 distinct CDR3 sequences. Sequencing was done on a sample of blood. Receptors were obtained from a human donor with ulcerative colitis or Crohn's disease, or a healthy co-twin of an affected twin (not recorded which).

The J gene is TRBJ2-7, the V gene TRBV10-2; TCRdb outputs TRBD1, but without DNA this stays unchecked. Germline V gene data show CDR1 as WSHSY and CDR2 as SAAADI. This CDR3 comprises 11 residues. The CDR3 region is CASARDYEQYF.

The chain recombines TRBV15 with TRBJ2-7; TCRdb's D call of TRBD2 is untestable without DNA. The germline gives CDR1 LNHNV, CDR2 YYDKDF (reference sequence). The CDR3 has 13 residues. This CDR3 reads CATSGGGRYEQYF.

V is TRBV3-1 and J is TRBJ1-5; the TCRdb call, TRBD1, lacks DNA for checking. The CDR3 contains 16 residues. From germline, CDR1 is LGHDT and CDR2 YNNKEL (reference sequence). CDR3 region: CASSQDPGGNNQPQHF. The full variable domain, with the rest looked up from reference TRBV3-1 and TRBJ1-5, is DTAVSQTPKYLVTQMGNDKSIKCEQNLGHDTMYWYKQDSKKFLKIMFSYNNKELIINETVPNRFSPKSPDKAHLNLHINSLELGDSAVYFCASSQDPGGNNQPQHFGDGTRLSIL.

Here the CDR3 reads CASSVRRGGLDEQFF. V gene TRBV9 combines with J gene TRBJ2-1; no DNA is available, so the TRBD2 call from TCRdb remains unchecked. The CDR3 has 15 amino acids. CDR1 and CDR2 from the germline V gene are SGDLS and YYNGEE.

The gene calls are TRBV7-9 and TRBJ1-1; TCRdb's D call, TRBD1, is unchecked because there is no DNA. This CDR3 comprises 16 residues. CDR1 and CDR2 (germline): SEHNR, FQNEAQ (reference sequence). CDR3 in amino acids: CASTLGGGAWNTEAFF.

The rearrangement links TRBV19 to TRBJ2-2; no DNA is available, so the TRBD1 call from TCRdb remains unchecked. The CDR3 totals 14 residues. Germline CDR1 and CDR2: LNHDA and SQIVND (reference sequence). CDR3 protein: CASSIYTGSGELFF.

V and J are TRBV18 and TRBJ1-1. Germline CDR1 and CDR2: KGHSH and LQKENI. This CDR3 has 14 residues. CDR3 sequence reads: CASSPDLMNTEAFF. The variable domain in full, with the rest retrieved from reference TRBV18 and TRBJ1-1, is NAGVMQNPRHLVRRRGQEARLRCSPMKGHSHVYWYRQLPEEGLKFMVYLQKENIIDESGMPKERFSAEFPKEGPSILRIQQVVRGDSAAYFCASSPDLMNTEAFFGQGTRLTVV.

The J gene is TRBJ2-3, the V gene TRBV20-1; TCRdb names TRBD2, which stays unverified in the absence of DNA. The CDR3 consists of 15 residues. CDR1 is DFQATT and CDR2 is SNEGSKA in the germline V gene (reference sequence). The CDR3 protein is CSAPGREGGTDTQYF.

This rearrangement joins TRBV5-1 to TRBJ2-7; lacking DNA, the TRBD1 call made by TCRdb goes unchecked. This CDR3 is built from 15 residues. Germline V gene lookup returns CDR1 SGHRS and CDR2 YFSETQ. CDR3 in amino acids: CASSFVRDNSYEQYF.

CDR3: CASSPGTRFTDTQYF. V is TRBV7-2 and J is TRBJ2-3; with no DNA, the TCRdb D assignment of TRBD1 cannot be verified. Looked up from germline, CDR1 is SGHTA and CDR2 is FQGNSA. The CDR3 runs 15 residues.

This chain joins TRBV5-1 and TRBJ1-1. Germline V CDR1 and CDR2: SGHRS, YFSETQ. The CDR3 length is 12 residues. The chain's CDR3 is CASSLTPSEAFF. The variable domain in full, with the rest retrieved from reference TRBV5-1 and TRBJ1-1, is KAGVTQTPRYLIKTRGQQVTLSCSPISGHRSVSWYQQTPGQGLQFLFEYFSETQRNKGNFPGRFSGRQFSNSRSEMNVSTLELGDSALYLCASSLTPSEAFFGQGTRLTVV.

This chain connects TRBV4-3 to TRBJ2-1; TCRdb proposes TRBD1, but this gene call is untestable without DNA. CDR1 is LGHNA and CDR2 is YSLEER in the germline V gene. The CDR3 contains 15 residues. The CDR3 region is CASSQAPGGYNEQFF.

The rearrangement uses TRBV20-1 and TRBJ1-5. The V gene's germline CDR1 is DFQATT and CDR2 SNEGSKA (reference sequence). The CDR3 extends over 13 amino acids. The CDR3 sequence: CSASGQGLQPQHF.

The V gene is TRBV25-1, the J gene TRBJ2-1. The CDR3 has 12 amino acids. Germline values: CDR1 MGHDK, CDR2 SYGVNS. CDR3 region: CASSESMEEQFF. Full variable domain (rest looked up from reference TRBV25-1 and TRBJ2-1): EADIYQTPRYLVIGTGKKITLECSQTMGHDKMYWYQQDPGMELHLIHYSYGVNSTEKGDLSSESTVSRIRTEHFPLTLESARPSHTSQYLCASSESMEEQFFGPGTRLTVL.

The V call is TRBV2, the J call TRBJ1-6; the D call from TCRdb, TRBD1, cannot be confirmed without DNA. The CDR3 extends over 14 amino acids. Germline loops: CDR1 SNHLY, CDR2 FYNNEI. CDR3 region: CASSDRDHNSPLHF.

The chain recombines TRBV5-1 with TRBJ1-3; as DNA is missing, the TRBD1 call by TCRdb cannot be tested. The germline V gene encodes CDR1 SGHRS and CDR2 YFSETQ. The CDR3 is made up of 16 amino acids. CDR3 loop: CASSPDINPSGNTIYF. Filled out from reference TRBV5-1 and TRBJ1-3, the complete variable domain reads KAGVTQTPRYLIKTRGQQVTLSCSPISGHRSVSWYQQTPGQGLQFLFEYFSETQRNKGNFPGRFSGRQFSNSRSEMNVSTLELGDSALYLCASSPDINPSGNTIYFGEGSWLTVV.